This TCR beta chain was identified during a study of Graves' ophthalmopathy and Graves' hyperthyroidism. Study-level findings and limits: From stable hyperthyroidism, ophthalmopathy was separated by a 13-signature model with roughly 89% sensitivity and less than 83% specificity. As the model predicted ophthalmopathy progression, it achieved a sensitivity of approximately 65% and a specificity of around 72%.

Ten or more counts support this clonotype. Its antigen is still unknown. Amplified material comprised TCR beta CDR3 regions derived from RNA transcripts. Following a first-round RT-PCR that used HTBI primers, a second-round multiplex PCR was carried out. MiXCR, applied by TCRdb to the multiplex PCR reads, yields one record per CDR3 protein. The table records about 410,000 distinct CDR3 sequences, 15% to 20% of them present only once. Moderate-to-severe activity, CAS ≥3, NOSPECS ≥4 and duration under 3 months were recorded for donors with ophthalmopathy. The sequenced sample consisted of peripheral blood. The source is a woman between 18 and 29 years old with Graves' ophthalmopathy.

The CDR3 here is CASSQASDRGANTQYF. The CDR3 region has the DNA TGTGCCAGCAGCCAAGCTAGCGACCGAGGGGCAAATACGCAGTATTTT. V and J are TRBV4-2 and TRBJ2-3; the D gene is possibly TRBD2 (6 bases). The CDR3 is 16 residues long. Germline V gene sequence: CDR1 LGHNA, CDR2 YNFKEQ. Trimming shortened V by 1 base and J by 7 bases, and 18 bases separated the two germline ends.